Shown below are 32 T cell receptor beta chains from a single sample sequenced in a study of beta chain features in type 1 diabetes. Every isolated RNA sample was fully reverse transcribed, so sequencing captured expressed TCRB transcripts. Profiled with immunoSEQ multiplex PCR; TCRdb holds only in-frame clones, not every one. In the table there are under 200,000 clones, about 8.1% of which are singletons. Sequencing was carried out using central memory CD4+ T cells from blood. The receptor set was obtained from a man between 18 and 29 years old in good health.

V is TRBV4-2 and J is TRBJ1-4, with a weak D call TRBD1 (5 bases). The CDR3 is 16 amino acids. Germline V gene data show CDR1 as LGHNA and CDR2 as YNFKEQ. V was pared by 6 bases and J by 8 bases, with 22 bases between. The CDR3 loop is CASRSRVGGDLEKLFF. Written as DNA, the CDR3 is TGTGCCAGCAGATCGAGGGTAGGAGGGGATTTGGAAAAACTGTTTTTT.

Only a few counts were recorded for this clone. The chain couples TRBV5-4 to TRBJ1-4; 7 bases are a match to TRBD1. V shed 2 bases, J shed 8 bases, and the junction held 9 bases outside the gene matches. Per germline, CDR1 SGHNT and CDR2 YYREEE (reference sequence). The CDR3 totals 15 residues. The DNA of the CDR3 is TGTGCCAGCAGCTTCTCGACAGGGATAGAGGAAAAACTGTTTTTT. Its translation: CASSFSTGIEEKLFF.

This clone was counted between two and nine times. The J gene is TRBJ1-5, the V gene TRBV7-2; no reliable D call. The CDR3 runs 12 residues. The V and J ends lost 2 bases and 9 bases respectively, with 8 bases between them. From germline, CDR1 is SGHTA and CDR2 FQGNSA. CDR3 protein: CASSLRSGPQHF. CDR3 nucleotides: TGTGCCAGCAGCTTACGGTCGGGGCCCCAGCATTTT.

This clone was counted between two and nine times. V is TRBV7-2 and J is TRBJ2-2; 7 bases fit TRBD2. This CDR3 spans 14 amino acids. J was trimmed by 3 bases and V by 5 bases; bases with no gene match: 3. Germline loops: CDR1 SGHTA, CDR2 FQGNSA. CDR3 sequence (DNA): TGTGCCAGCAGCGCCCTAGCGGACACCGGGGAGCTGTTTTTT. Protein product: CASSALADTGELFF.

This clone was observed a few times. This rearrangement joins TRBV28 to TRBJ2-1, with D possibly matching TRBD2 (6 bases). Deletions cut 3 bases from V and 0 bases from J, with 9 bases between. The CDR3 spans 15 residues. In germline, CDR1 is MDHEN, CDR2 SYDVKM. The CDR3 protein is CASSFGGNSYNEQFF. The DNA for the CDR3 is TGTGCCAGCAGTTTCGGCGGGAACTCCTACAATGAGCAGTTCTTC.

The table lists this clone with a few counts. V is TRBV5-1 and J is TRBJ2-7, with D tentatively TRBD1 (5 bases). The CDR3 totals 14 residues. The V end lost 2 bases, the J end lost 0 bases, and 9 bases lay between the germline ends. CDR1 is SGHRS and CDR2 is YFSETQ in the germline V gene. DNA of the CDR3: TGCGCCAGCAGCTTTTCAGGGCTCTCCTACGAGCAGTACTTC. It encodes CASSFSGLSYEQYF.

The chain links TRBV5-1 to TRBJ1-6; the D gene is possibly TRBD1 (5 bases). Between the trimmed V and J ends, which lost 4 bases and 8 bases, there was a span of 10 bases. The CDR3 sequence is 13 residues long. Germline V gene sequence: CDR1 SGHRS, CDR2 YFSETQ. This chain's CDR3 is CASSAGSDSPLHF. The DNA of the CDR3 is TGCGCCAGCAGCGCAGGGTCCGATTCACCCCTCCACTTT.

The J gene is TRBJ1-2, the V gene TRBV6-5, with 8 bases that match TRBD1. Germline loops: CDR1 MNHEY, CDR2 SVGAGI. CDR3 length equals 13 residues. The junction had 9 bases not matched to a gene; V was cut back by 5 bases and J by 10 bases. The CDR3 sequence: CASSPGQGVVYTF. The DNA of the CDR3 is TGTGCCAGCAGTCCAGGACAGGGCGTTGTCTACACCTTC.

This clone was detected ten times or more. V gene TRBV15 combines with J gene TRBJ2-3, with a weak D call TRBD2 (6 bases). The V and J ends lost 6 bases and 2 bases respectively, with 18 bases between them. CDR1 is LNHNV, CDR2 YYDKDF, per germline (reference sequence). The CDR3 totals 16 residues. CDR3 loop: CATRGVSGLYTDTQYF. The DNA for the CDR3 is TGTGCCACCAGAGGAGTTAGCGGCTTGTACACAGATACGCAGTATTTT.

This clone has ten or more counts. The J gene is TRBJ2-2, the V gene TRBV21-1; the table's D call TRBD1 went unverified against the DNA. TRBV21-1 is noted as a pseudogene. The CDR3 covers 15 residues. The CDR3 loop is CASSGTQGATGELFF. The CDR3 bases are TGTGCCAGCAGCGGGACACAGGGGGCCACCGGGGAGCTGTTTTTT.

This clone was detected only a few times. CDR3 protein: CASSPLGQNYGYTF. The CDR3 DNA follows: TGTGCCAGCAGCCCGTTGGGGCAGAACTATGGCTACACCTTC. V usage is TRBV11-2 and J usage is TRBJ1-2, with a tentative D call TRBD1 (5 bases). Trimming removed 5 bases from V and 2 bases from J, with 12 bases in between. The CDR3 has 14 amino acids. Germline V lookup: CDR1 SGHAT, CDR2 FQNNGV.

The V call is TRBV5-1, the J call TRBJ2-7; D perhaps matches TRBD2 (6 bases). V was shortened by 4 bases and J by 6 bases, with 17 bases between the two germline ends. Germline CDR1 is SGHRS and CDR2 is YFSETQ. This CDR3 is 14 amino acids long. The CDR3 coding sequence is TGCGCCAGCAGCCTCGGGGCGACGGAGGGCGAGCAGTACTTC. Its translation is CASSLGATEGEQYF.

The gene calls are TRBV14 and TRBJ1-2; D is ambiguous. The germline gives CDR1 SGHDN, CDR2 FVKESK. The CDR3 sequence is 13 residues long. V lost 0 bases and J lost 4, with 6 bases in between. This chain's CDR3 is CASSQDPSYGYTF. As DNA, the CDR3 is TGTGCCAGCAGCCAAGATCCCTCCTATGGCTACACCTTC. Full variable domain (missing parts from reference TRBV14 and TRBJ1-2): EAGVTQFPSHSVIEKGQTVTLRCDPISGHDNLYWYRRVMGKEIKFLLHFVKESKQDESGMPNNRFLAERTGGTYSTLKVQPAELEDSGVYFCASSQDPSYGYTFGSGTRLTVV.

The chain carries TRBV6-5 and TRBJ1-6, with D tentatively TRBD1 (5 bases). The V and J ends lost 0 bases and 7 bases respectively, with 10 bases between them. The CDR3 sequence is 15 residues long. Germline V gives CDR1 MNHEY, CDR2 SVGAGI. CDR3 in DNA: TGTGCCAGCAGTTACTCAGGGGCGTCCAATTCACCCCTCCACTTT. Its translation is CASSYSGASNSPLHF.

This chain joins TRBV6-1 and TRBJ2-7, with 9 bases that match TRBD2. The CDR3 sequence is 13 residues long. In germline, CDR1 is MNHNS, CDR2 SASEGT. Germline trimming cut 4 bases from V and 3 bases from J; bases unmatched to any gene: 1. This CDR3 is CASSGGRDYEQYF. DNA of the CDR3: TGTGCCAGCAGTGGCGGGAGGGACTACGAGCAGTACTTC.

This clone was seen ten or more times. The DNA for the CDR3 is TGCGCCAGCAGCTTAAAAGCTCGCACAGATACGCAGTATTTT. Its translation: CASSLKARTDTQYF. The V call is TRBV5-1, the J call TRBJ2-3, with D unclear. Per germline, CDR1 SGHRS and CDR2 YFSETQ. V was trimmed by 2 bases and J by 1 base, leaving 8 bases between them. The CDR3 runs to 14 residues.

This clone was observed a handful of times. The genes are TRBV7-2 and TRBJ1-2; TRBD1 is a possible D gene (6 bases). Trimming pared 5 bases from V and 9 bases from J, leaving 16 bases between. The CDR3 runs 13 residues. Germline-derived CDR1 and CDR2 are SGHTA and FQGNSA. The CDR3 nucleotides read TGTGCCAGCAGCACAGGGACCCTCGGGAGCTACACCTTC. This translates into CASSTGTLGSYTF. The whole variable domain, filled in from reference TRBV7-2 and TRBJ1-2, reads GAGVSQSPSNKVTEKGKDVELRCDPISGHTALYWYRQSLGQGLEFLIYFQGNSAPDKSGLPSDRFSAERTGGSVSTLTIQRTQQEDSAVYLCASSTGTLGSYTFGSGTRLTVV.

This clone has a handful of counts. A junction boundary mismatches the germline segment, possibly from a read error. The CDR3 DNA reads as TGCGCCAGCAGCCAAGATACTAGCGGGAGAGAGCAGTTCTTC. This translates into CASSQDTSGREQFF. This rearrangement joins TRBV5-5 to TRBJ2-1; 11 bases line up with TRBD2. The CDR3 runs to 14 residues. Germline lookup yields CDR1 SGHKS and CDR2 YYEKEE (reference sequence).

This clone was counted many times. The chain joins TRBV7-2 to TRBJ2-7; 10 nucleotides match TRBD2. CDR1 is SGHTA, CDR2 FQGNSA, per germline. J gave up 5 bases and V 3 bases, and 7 bases lay outside the gene matches. This CDR3 region has 15 residues. The CDR3 loop reads CASSLASGSQNEQYF. In DNA form, the CDR3 reads TGTGCCAGCAGCTTGGCTAGCGGGAGTCAAAACGAGCAGTACTTC.

This clone was seen more than once but under ten times. The V gene is TRBV11-2, the J gene TRBJ1-1; 8 positions agree with TRBD1. The CDR3 consists of 14 residues. Germline V lookup: CDR1 SGHAT, CDR2 FQNNGV. J was trimmed by 5 bases and V by 3 bases; bases with no gene match: 5. DNA for the CDR3: TGTGCCAGCAGCTTCGACAGGGGAGGGACTGAAGCTTTCTTT. Its protein product is CASSFDRGGTEAFF.

The rearrangement links TRBV19 to TRBJ1-5; a possible D gene is TRBD1 (6 bases). This CDR3 is built from 17 residues. Germline V gene data show CDR1 as LNHDA and CDR2 as SQIVND (reference sequence). Between the trimmed V and J ends, which lost 5 bases and 6 bases, there was a span of 23 bases. CDR3 DNA: TGTGCCAGTAGTCCCGGGACCGCGGGGGGCGCGGGTCAGCCCCAGCATTTT. This translates into CASSPGTAGGAGQPQHF.

The chain recombines TRBV7-8 with TRBJ1-1; maybe TRBD1 (6 bases). This CDR3 contains 14 residues. The germline CDR1 and CDR2 sequences are SGHVS and FQNEAQ. The V end lost 4 bases, the J end lost 2 bases, and 11 bases lay between the germline ends. CDR3 loop: CASSYTGLNTEAFF. The CDR3, as DNA: TGTGCCAGCAGCTACACAGGGCTCAACACTGAAGCTTTCTTT.

Here the CDR3 DNA reads TGTGCCAGTAGGCTACAGGGGGGTCAAACGGAGACCCAGTACTTC. Translated: CASRLQGGQTETQYF. This chain joins TRBV19 and TRBJ2-5; 8 nucleotides agree with TRBD1. V trimming: 6 bases; J trimming: 5 bases; junction bases outside the gene matches: 11. Germline values: CDR1 LNHDA, CDR2 SQIVND (reference sequence). The CDR3 length is 15 residues.

The chain uses TRBV7-9 and TRBJ2-1; 11 positions match TRBD2. V lost 8 bases and J lost 4; bases outside the gene matches: 7. This CDR3 region has 15 residues. In germline, CDR1 is SEHNR, CDR2 FQNEAQ (reference sequence). The CDR3 protein is CASGGGLAEYNEQFF. CDR3 nucleotide sequence: TGTGCCAGCGGTGGGGGACTAGCGGAGTACAATGAGCAGTTCTTC.

The chain joins TRBV5-1 to TRBJ2-5; 10 nucleotides line up with TRBD1. The CDR3 contains 14 residues. Germline V gene data show CDR1 as SGHRS and CDR2 as YFSETQ. Trimming removed 3 bases from V and 4 bases from J; junction bases left unmatched: 3. The CDR3 nucleotides are TGCGCCAGCAGCTCCGGGACAGGGGTAGAGACCCAGTACTTC. It is translated as CASSSGTGVETQYF.

This clone appeared a few times. The V call is TRBV28, the J call TRBJ2-7, with 8 positions matching TRBD2. The V gene's germline CDR1 is MDHEN and CDR2 SYDVKM. Unmatched junction bases numbered 7, after V lost 4 bases and J lost 2 bases. CDR3 size: 15 residues. CDR3 protein: CASSSRGGPTYEQYF. In nucleotides, the CDR3 is TGTGCCAGCAGTTCCCGGGGGGGGCCAACCTACGAGCAGTACTTC.

This sequence joins TRBV7-2 and TRBJ2-5; the match to TRBD2 covers 11 bases. V was clipped by 3 bases and J by 4 bases; unmatched bases: 4. Looked up from germline, CDR1 is SGHTA and CDR2 is FQGNSA. The CDR3 consists of 15 residues. The CDR3, as DNA: TGTGCCAGCAGCTTGGGGGGACTAGCGGCAGAGACCCAGTACTTC. Protein: CASSLGGLAAETQYF.

The count of this clone is one. This chain joins TRBV27 and TRBJ2-1, with 9 nucleotides matching TRBD1. CDR1 MNHEY and CDR2 SMNVEV come from the germline V gene (reference sequence). With V trimmed by 8 bases and J by 7 bases, 12 bases remained unmatched. The CDR3 covers 15 residues. The CDR3 spells CASRLGTGSGNEQFF. The CDR3 nucleotides read TGTGCCAGCCGCCTCGGGACAGGGTCAGGTAATGAGCAGTTCTTC.

This clone was found many times. This sequence joins TRBV4-3 and TRBJ2-3; D gene uncertain. CDR1 is LGHNA and CDR2 is YSLEER in the germline V gene. The CDR3 covers 13 residues. V shed 0 bases and J shed 4 bases, with 5 bases lying between them. The CDR3 loop is CASSQDPADTQYF. Written as DNA, the CDR3 is TGCGCCAGCAGCCAAGATCCGGCAGATACGCAGTATTTT.

This CDR3 is CASSPGLQNYGYTF. Written as DNA, the CDR3 is TGTGCCAGCAGCCCGGGACTGCAAAACTATGGCTACACCTTC. The V call is TRBV4-2, the J call TRBJ1-2, with D possibly being TRBD1 (5 bases). Trimming took 4 bases from V and 2 from J, leaving 11 bases between them. The CDR3 consists of 14 residues. CDR1 and CDR2 (germline): LGHNA, YNFKEQ.

The chain combines TRBV7-2 with TRBJ2-7; D may be TRBD1 (5 bases). The V gene's germline CDR1 is SGHTA and CDR2 FQGNSA. The CDR3 is 15 residues long. The V end lost 5 bases, the J end lost 3 bases, and 17 bases lay between the germline ends. CDR3 nucleotide sequence: TGTGCCAGCAGCCCACGTTGGGGCAATAACTACGAGCAGTACTTC. Translated: CASSPRWGNNYEQYF.

The sample holds many counts of this clone. The V call is TRBV28, the J call TRBJ1-1; 10 nucleotides agree with TRBD1. CDR3 length: 14 residues. Germline V CDR1 and CDR2: MDHEN, SYDVKM. J was trimmed by 6 bases and V by 7 bases; bases with no gene match: 8. The CDR3 is CASTPGQGWSEAFF. The CDR3 DNA is TGTGCCAGCACTCCGGGACAGGGGTGGTCTGAAGCTTTCTTT.